A selection of T cell receptor beta chains follows, all from one sample in a study of Graves' ophthalmopathy and Graves' hyperthyroidism. TCRdb passed the multiplex PCR reads through MiXCR, listing each CDR3 protein once. The sample has hundreds of thousands of distinct CDR3 sequences, under 25% seen once. Sequencing was performed on peripheral blood. All receptors derive from a woman between 18 and 29 years old with stable Graves' hyperthyroidism. Each CDR3 is given with its conserved first and last residue. The D gene is left open where the match is weak. Part of the rows lack a size; the others show once, few, many or a class for expanded clones.

TRBJ2-2,.,TRBV11-2,once,TGTGCCAGCAGCAAACGCACTCCGGGACCCAGTGGAGGGTCCGGGGAGCTGTTTTTT,CASSKRTPGPSGGSGELFF
TRBJ1-1,.,TRBV12-3/TRBV12-4,.,TGTGCCAGCAGTTTAGATACAGGGTATTATACTGAAGCTTTCTTT,CASSLDTGYYTEAFF
TRBJ1-2,.,TRBV6-1,few,TGTGCCGCATCGGCAGGCCGAACCTACTATGGCTACACCTTC,CAASAGRTYYGYTF
TRBJ1-2,TRBD1,TRBV7-2,.,TGTGCCAGCAGCCCCAGGGTGGGGACAGGCTATGGCTACACCTTC,CASSPRVGTGYGYTF
TRBJ1-5,TRBD1,TRBV25-1,.,TGTGCCAGCAGTGAAGGGACAGCCAATCAGCCCCAGCATTTT,CASSEGTANQPQHF
TRBJ1-5,.,TRBV10-3,.,TGTGCCATCAGTGAAGGGACAAGTCAGCCCCAGCATTTT,CAISEGTSQPQHF
TRBJ2-5,TRBD1,TRBV27,many,TGTGCCAGCAGTTTTGGGACAGGGGGCCAAGAGACCCAGTACTTC,CASSFGTGGQETQYF
TRBJ2-7,.,TRBV7-2,many,TGTGCCAGCAGCTTATCGGCGATGGAGCAGTACTTC,CASSLSAMEQYF
TRBJ1-2,TRBD1,TRBV12-3/TRBV12-4,.,TGTGCCAGCAGTCCGACAGGGGCGGGGGGCTACACCTTC,CASSPTGAGGYTF
TRBJ1-3,.,TRBV12-3/TRBV12-4,many,TGTGCCAGCAGTTCAGGGACACAGCCGGTGGGCACCATATATTTT,CASSSGTQPVGTIYF
TRBJ1-5,.,TRBV6-5,.,TGTGCCAGCAGTTACGGTTTTAATCAGCCCCAGCATTTT,CASSYGFNQPQHF
TRBJ1-3,TRBD1,TRBV9,few,TGTGCCAGCAGCGTAAAGGGGACAGACTCTGGAAACACCATATATTTT,CASSVKGTDSGNTIYF
TRBJ2-7,TRBD1,TRBV6-1,many,TGTGCCAGCAGACAGGGGTTCTCTTACGAGCAGTACTTC,CASRQGFSYEQYF
TRBJ1-5,.,TRBV13,many,TGTGCCAGCAGTTCCGGGGGGGCGCCCTATAGCAATCAGCCCCAGCATTTT,CASSSGGAPYSNQPQHF
TRBJ2-2,.,TRBV9,.,TGTGCCAGCAGCCCCCGACTGTACACCGGGGAGCTGTTTTTT,CASSPRLYTGELFF
TRBJ2-2,.,TRBV12-3/TRBV12-4,many,TGTGCCAGCACCTACATCATTGGGGGACGTAGCACCGGGGAGCTGTTTTTT,CASTYIIGGRSTGELFF
TRBJ2-3,.,TRBV12-3/TRBV12-4,many,TGTGCCAGCAGTTTAAGGGGCACAGATACGCAGTATTTT,CASSLRGTDTQYF
TRBJ1-1,.,TRBV13,few,TGTGCCAGCAGCGCCCAGGTAGCGCCCAATGAAGCTTTCTTT,CASSAQVAPNEAFF
TRBJ2-2,.,TRBV18,many,TGTGCCAGCTCACCATTAACGGGGACCGGGGAGCTGTTTTTT,CASSPLTGTGELFF
TRBJ2-7,TRBD2,TRBV11-1,few,TGTGCCAGCAGCTTAGCGTCGAGAATCCAGGGGCGGACTAGCGGGAGATACGAGCAGTACTTC,CASSLASRIQGRTSGRYEQYF
TRBJ1-1,.,TRBV19,many,TGTGCCAGTAGGCTCAGGCAGTCGATTCAGGGCACTGAAGCTTTCTTT,CASRLRQSIQGTEAFF
TRBJ1-5,.,TRBV30,.,TGTGCCTGGAGCCACGGGGGGACGGCCCAGCCCCAGCATTTT,CAWSHGGTAQPQHF
TRBJ1-1,TRBD1,TRBV7-9,many,TGCGCCAGCAGCTCACAGGGGGCCACTGAAGCTTTCTTT,CASSSQGATEAFF
TRBJ2-7,.,TRBV20-1,many,TGCAGTGCTAGTCCACAGGGATTTAGCTCCTACGAGCAGTACTTC,CSASPQGFSSYEQYF
TRBJ1-1,.,TRBV20-1,.,TGCAGTGTAAGGTCAGGTAACACTGAAGCTTTCTTT,CSVRSGNTEAFF
TRBJ2-7,.,TRBV6-1,.,TGTGCCAGCAACCGGAGGGGGGACTACGAGCAGTACTTC,CASNRRGDYEQYF
TRBJ1-2,.,TRBV6-2/TRBV6-3,many,TGTGCCAGCAGACTGCCGGGCAGGTTAACCTATGGCTACACCTTC,CASRLPGRLTYGYTF
TRBJ1-1,.,TRBV12-3/TRBV12-4,many,TGTGCCAGCAGACAAGGACAGCTGAACACTGAAGCTTTCTTT,CASRQGQLNTEAFF
TRBJ2-7,.,TRBV6-9,many,TGTGCCAGCAGTTGGGGGCGGGAGCGTTCCTACGAGCAGTACTTC,CASSWGRERSYEQYF
TRBJ2-4,.,TRBV18,.,TGTGCCAGCTCACCGGGCTTAGTCGAGAGGAACATTCAGTACTTC,CASSPGLVERNIQYF
TRBJ2-5,.,TRBV9,many,TGTGCCAGCAGCGTAGGTGCAGGGAGGGAGACCCAGTACTTC,CASSVGAGRETQYF
TRBJ2-7,.,TRBV20-1,.,TGCAGTGCTAGAGATGCCGCAGGACACGCTGACGAGCAGTACTTC,CSARDAAGHADEQYF
TRBJ1-6,TRBD1,TRBV20-1,many,TGCAGTGCCTGGACAGGTCGTAATTCACCCCTCCACTTT,CSAWTGRNSPLHF
TRBJ1-2,TRBD1,TRBV29-1,many,TGCAGCGCCGAAAACGGACAGGGCTTCTATGGCTACACCTTC,CSAENGQGFYGYTF
TRBJ2-7,.,TRBV7-9,many,TGTGCCAGCAGCTCCACAGGGAGAGAGCAGTACTTC,CASSSTGREQYF
TRBJ2-7,TRBD1,TRBV6-5,many,TGTGCCAGCAGGCCCGGGACAGGGCGGTACGAGCAGTACTTC,CASRPGTGRYEQYF
TRBJ1-5,.,TRBV19,.,TGTGCCAGTAGTATTGTTGGCCGAAGCAATCAGCCCCAGCATTTT,CASSIVGRSNQPQHF
TRBJ2-7,TRBD1,TRBV11-3,many,TGTGCCAGCAGCTTAACGGGCCAGGGGGAGTACGAGCAGTACTTC,CASSLTGQGEYEQYF
TRBJ1-1,TRBD1,TRBV12-3/TRBV12-4,.,TGTGCCAGCAGTTTACGGGACAGTGTGTCTGAAGCTTTCTTT,CASSLRDSVSEAFF
TRBJ1-2,.,TRBV4-1,.,TGCGCCAGCAGCCAAAGTCCCTTGTCCCGTGGCTACACCTTC,CASSQSPLSRGYTF
TRBJ1-5,.,TRBV12-3/TRBV12-4,.,TGTGCCAGCACCCTGGGACCTCCTTTCGGCCAGCCCCAGCATTTT,CASTLGPPFGQPQHF